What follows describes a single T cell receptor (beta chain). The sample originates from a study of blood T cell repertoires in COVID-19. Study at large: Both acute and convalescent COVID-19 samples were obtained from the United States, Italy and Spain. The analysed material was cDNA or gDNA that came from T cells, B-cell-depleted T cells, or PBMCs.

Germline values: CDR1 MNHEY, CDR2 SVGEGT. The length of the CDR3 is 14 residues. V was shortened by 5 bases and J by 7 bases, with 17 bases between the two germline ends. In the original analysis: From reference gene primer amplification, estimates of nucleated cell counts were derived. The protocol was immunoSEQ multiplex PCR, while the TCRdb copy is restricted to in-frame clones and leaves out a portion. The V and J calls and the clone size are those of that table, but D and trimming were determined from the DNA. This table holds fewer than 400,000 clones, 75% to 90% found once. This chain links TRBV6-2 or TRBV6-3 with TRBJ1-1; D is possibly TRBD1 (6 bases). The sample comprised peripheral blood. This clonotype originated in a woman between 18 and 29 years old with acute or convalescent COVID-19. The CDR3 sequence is CASSARMGAHEAFF. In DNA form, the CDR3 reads TGTGCCAGCAGTGCCCGGATGGGGGCTCATGAAGCTTTCTTT.